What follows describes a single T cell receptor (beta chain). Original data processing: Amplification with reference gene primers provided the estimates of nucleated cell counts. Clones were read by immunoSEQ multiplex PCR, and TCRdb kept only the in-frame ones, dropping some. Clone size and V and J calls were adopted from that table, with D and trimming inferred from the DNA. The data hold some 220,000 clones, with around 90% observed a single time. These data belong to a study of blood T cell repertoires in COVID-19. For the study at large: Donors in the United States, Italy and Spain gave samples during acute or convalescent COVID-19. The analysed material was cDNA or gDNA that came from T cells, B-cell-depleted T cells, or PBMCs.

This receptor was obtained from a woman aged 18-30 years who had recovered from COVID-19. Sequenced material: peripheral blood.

DNA of the CDR3: TGTGCCAGCAGCTTACTAAATGCGGGACTAGCGGGAGAGACCCAGTACTTC. Translated, it gives CASSLLNAGLAGETQYF. V gene TRBV5-6 combines with J gene TRBJ2-5, with TRBD2 matching over 12 bases. Germline V gives CDR1 SGHDT, CDR2 YYEEEE. This CDR3 region has 17 residues. The J segment lost 4 bases and the V segment lost 2 bases, leaving 9 bases of the junction unmatched.